Presented here are 24 T cell receptor beta chains from one specimen sequenced in a study of shared clonotypes between healthy human individuals. Only in-frame clones appear in the TCRdb table, and some are missing; sequencing was by immunoSEQ multiplex PCR. The sample includes around 600,000 clones, 85% to 95% seen only once; the top ten take 0.11%. Terminally differentiated effector memory CD45RA+ cells were left out of the naive CD8 fraction, which was CD45RO-negative and positively selected for CCR7. Input material: naive CD8+ T cells sorted from blood. Source of these receptors: a woman aged 30 to 39 in good health.

J is TRBJ1-1 and V is TRBV14; D gene uncertain. The V end was cut by 5 bases, the J end by 1 base, with 8 bases between. CDR1 is SGHDN and CDR2 is FVKESK in the germline V gene. The CDR3 spans 13 residues. The CDR3 DNA follows: TGTGCCAGCAGCTACCTAAGGAACACTGAAGCTTTCTTT. It codes for CASSYLRNTEAFF.

This sequence joins TRBV6-1 and TRBJ2-7, with 8 bases lining up with TRBD1. This CDR3 has 15 residues. J lost 0 bases, V lost 6 bases, and 7 bases had no gene match. From germline, CDR1 is MNHNS and CDR2 SASEGT. The CDR3 coding sequence is TGTGCCAGCAGAGACCGGGACAGGTTCTCCTACGAGCAGTACTTC. It codes for CASRDRDRFSYEQYF.

The V and J genes are TRBV5-6 and TRBJ1-4, with TRBD1 matching 7 bases. The CDR3 totals 16 residues. V trimming: 1 base; J trimming: 2 bases; junction bases outside the gene matches: 5. CDR1 and CDR2 from the germline V gene are SGHDT and YYEEEE. CDR3 bases: TGTGCCAGCAGCTTGTCCCGACAGGGCACTAATGAAAAACTGTTTTTT. Residues: CASSLSRQGTNEKLFF.

The rearrangement links TRBV4-1 to TRBJ2-3; perhaps TRBD2 as D (6 bases). Per germline, CDR1 MGHRA and CDR2 YSYEKL. V dropped 0 bases and J dropped 3 bases, with 16 bases sitting between them. The CDR3 contains 17 residues. CDR3 amino acids: CASSQDPISGDTDTQYF. The DNA for the CDR3 is TGCGCCAGCAGCCAAGATCCAATCTCGGGAGATACAGATACGCAGTATTTT.

The CDR3 spells CASSVTDNYGYTF. Here the CDR3 DNA reads TGTGCCAGCAGCGTTACAGACAACTATGGCTACACCTTC. The genes are TRBV9 and TRBJ1-2, with no clear D. Trimming pared 2 bases from V and 2 bases from J, leaving 7 bases between. CDR1 and CDR2 from the germline V gene are SGDLS and YYNGEE. This CDR3 comprises 13 residues.

This clone was counted a few times. The chain employs TRBV29-1 and TRBJ1-1, with 7 bases lining up with TRBD1. Germline V CDR1 and CDR2: SQVTM, ANQGSEA. After removal of 4 bases from V and 7 bases from J, the junction contained 3 bases not matched to a gene. This CDR3 is 11 amino acids long. Here the CDR3 reads CSVVGGGEAFF. The CDR3 DNA sequence: TGCAGCGTTGTAGGGGGCGGTGAAGCTTTCTTT.

The chain links TRBV28 to TRBJ2-7; D is undetermined. This CDR3 spans 11 amino acids. Germline V gene sequence: CDR1 MDHEN, CDR2 SYDVKM. V was clipped by 9 bases and J by 4 bases, with 10 bases between them. The CDR3 sequence is CASLGSYEQYF. The CDR3 coding sequence is TGTGCCAGTCTAGGATCTTACGAGCAGTACTTC.

The V and J genes are TRBV28 and TRBJ2-1, with TRBD2 matching over 8 bases. With 3 bases clipped from V and 5 bases from J, the junction kept 6 bases outside the gene matches. The CDR3 is made up of 15 amino acids. The germline CDR1 and CDR2 sequences are MDHEN and SYDVKM. The CDR3 protein is CASSLTLLADNEQFF. The CDR3 bases are TGTGCCAGCAGTTTGACCCTACTAGCGGACAATGAGCAGTTCTTC.

The chain is built from TRBV28 and TRBJ1-1; D unclear. Deletions cut 3 bases from V and 1 base from J, with 6 bases between. Per the germline V gene, CDR1 is MDHEN and CDR2 is SYDVKM. The CDR3 loop spans 13 amino acids. CDR3 coding DNA: TGTGCCAGCAGTTTTGTCCAGAACACTGAAGCTTTCTTT. Translation: CASSFVQNTEAFF.

The sample holds one count of this clone. The rearrangement uses TRBV4-1 and TRBJ2-5; D is undetermined. The end of the DNA aligns better with TRBJ2-7, so the J call may be wrong. The CDR3 covers 15 residues. CDR1 is MGHRA and CDR2 is YSYEKL in the germline V gene. The CDR3 is CASSQVSLSLYEQYF. The DNA of the CDR3 is TGCGCCAGCAGCCAAGTTTCCTTATCTCTCTACGAGCAGTACTTC.

The rearrangement links TRBV5-5 to TRBJ1-1; no clear D gene. The germline V gene has CDR1 SGHKS and CDR2 YYEKEE (reference sequence). Trimming pared 0 bases from V and 7 bases from J, leaving 7 bases between. The CDR3 loop spans 12 amino acids. This chain's CDR3 is CASSLGTLEAFF. CDR3 DNA: TGTGCCAGCAGCTTGGGGACTCTTGAAGCTTTCTTT.

The genes are TRBV2 and TRBJ2-7; D ambiguous. V was pared by 7 bases and J by 4 bases, with 20 bases between. Germline CDR1 and CDR2: SNHLY and FYNNEI. The CDR3 totals 15 residues. CDR3 in amino acids: CASTATDGLDYEQYF. The DNA of the CDR3 is TGTGCCAGCACCGCGACGGATGGGCTTGATTACGAGCAGTACTTC.

The chain couples TRBV27 to TRBJ1-2; TRBD1 matches at 9 bases. The germline CDR1 and CDR2 sequences are MNHEY and SMNVEV (reference sequence). This CDR3 is built from 14 residues. J gave up 4 bases and V 6 bases, and 6 bases lay outside the gene matches. DNA for the CDR3: TGTGCCAGCAGCTGGGGGACAGGGATCTATGGCTACACCTTC. Amino acids: CASSWGTGIYGYTF.

This chain links TRBV7-9 with TRBJ2-1, with D possibly TRBD2 on 6 matching bases. The CDR3 contains 14 residues. Germline V gene lookup returns CDR1 SEHNR and CDR2 FQNEAQ (reference sequence). With 3 bases removed from V and 8 bases from J, the gap between germline ends came to 14 bases. CDR3 DNA sequence: TGTGCCAGCAGCTTGGGCGGAGCGGGCTATGAGCAGTTCTTC. Translated: CASSLGGAGYEQFF. Drawing the rest from reference TRBV7-9 and TRBJ2-1, the complete variable domain is DTGVSQNPRHKITKRGQNVTFRCDPISEHNRLYWYRQTLGQGPEFLTYFQNEAQLEKSRLLSDRFSAERPKGSFSTLEIQRTEQGDSAMYLCASSLGGAGYEQFFGPGTRLTVL.

V gene TRBV7-9 combines with J gene TRBJ2-7; 11 bases map to TRBD2. Per germline, CDR1 SEHNR and CDR2 FQNEAQ (reference sequence). The V segment lost 5 bases and the J segment 5 bases; nucleotides outside the gene matches: 11. The CDR3 is 16 amino acids. DNA for the CDR3: TGTGCCAGCAGCCTCGCTGTAGCGGGGGGGCGAGACGAGCAGTACTTC. Translated, it gives CASSLAVAGGRDEQYF.

Notes on this clone: At the DNA level, this CDR3 is encoded by other sequences in the same sample as well. The chain carries TRBV28 and TRBJ1-5, with TRBD1 matching over 7 bases. The CDR3 contains 14 residues. V dropped 3 bases and J dropped 6; count of bases not matched to a gene: 5. The germline V gene has CDR1 MDHEN and CDR2 SYDVKM. CDR3 nucleotides: TGTGCCAGCAGTTTGGGGCAGGGGGGTCAGCCCCAGCATTTT. Encoded protein: CASSLGQGGQPQHF. Full variable domain (missing parts from reference TRBV28 and TRBJ1-5): DVKVTQSSRYLVKRTGEKVFLECVQDMDHENMFWYRQDPGLGLRLIYFSYDVKMKEKGDIPEGYSVSREKKERFSLILESASTNQTSMYLCASSLGQGGQPQHFGDGTRLSIL.

V gene TRBV19 combines with J gene TRBJ1-2; D is possibly TRBD1 (6 bases). Trimming shortened V by 3 bases and J by 2 bases, and 13 bases separated the two germline ends. This CDR3 is built from 15 residues. Germline loops: CDR1 LNHDA, CDR2 SQIVND (reference sequence). CDR3 sequence reads: CASSILPGTNYGYTF. CDR3 DNA: TGTGCCAGTAGTATCCTCCCCGGGACAAACTATGGCTACACCTTC.

Only one count was recorded for this clone. The chain carries TRBV10-3 and TRBJ2-7; D possibly corresponds to TRBD2 (5 bases). Trimming took off 3 bases at V and 1 base at J, with 10 bases between the two ends. The CDR3 spans 14 residues. CDR1 and CDR2 (germline): ENHRY, SYGVKD. The chain's CDR3 is CAISDPRVSYEQYF. The CDR3 DNA follows: TGTGCCATCAGTGACCCGAGGGTTTCCTACGAGCAGTACTTC.

The chain employs TRBV7-9 and TRBJ1-2; the D gene is possibly TRBD1 (6 bases). Germline assignment: CDR1 SEHNR and CDR2 FQNEAQ (reference sequence). The V gene lost 3 bases and the J gene lost 4 bases, with 12 bases spanning the gap. The CDR3 spans 14 residues. The CDR3 reads CASSLGHPLYGYTF. The DNA for the CDR3 is TGTGCCAGCAGCTTGGGACATCCTCTCTATGGCTACACCTTC.

This sequence joins TRBV13 and TRBJ2-1; tentative D call: TRBD2 (5 bases). The length of the CDR3 is 12 residues. The V end lost 8 bases, the J end lost 8 bases, and 13 bases lay between the germline ends. Per the germline V gene, CDR1 is PRHDT and CDR2 is FYEKMQ (reference sequence). CDR3 DNA sequence: TGTGCCAGCCGGTTTGAGGAGGATGAGCAGTTCTTC. This encodes CASRFEEDEQFF.

The V call is TRBV11-2, the J call TRBJ1-1; D remains ambiguous. There are 13 residues in the CDR3. V dropped 5 bases and J dropped 5 bases, with 12 bases sitting between them. Looked up from germline, CDR1 is SGHAT and CDR2 is FQNNGV. This CDR3 is CASSPRTVTEAFF. For the CDR3, the DNA is TGTGCCAGCAGCCCCCGAACGGTGACTGAAGCTTTCTTT.

The sample holds a few counts of this clone. J is TRBJ1-2 and V is TRBV7-9; D possibly corresponds to TRBD1 (5 bases). Trimming took 7 bases from V and 8 from J, leaving 14 bases between them. This CDR3 is 12 amino acids long. Germline V gene sequence: CDR1 SEHNR, CDR2 FQNEAQ (reference sequence). The DNA of the CDR3 is TGTGCCAGCATGGGCAGGGCGGGAGGCTACACCTTC. This sequence encodes CASMGRAGGYTF.

Only one count was recorded for this clone. The rearrangement joins TRBV7-2 to TRBJ2-7; the D gene is possibly TRBD1 (5 bases). The CDR3 has 15 amino acids. CDR1 is SGHTA, CDR2 FQGNSA, per germline. With 5 bases removed from V and 2 bases from J, the gap between germline ends came to 16 bases. CDR3 sequence: CASSLGPQSTYEQYF. The CDR3 bases are TGTGCCAGCAGCCTGGGGCCGCAGTCGACCTACGAGCAGTACTTC.

J is TRBJ2-3 and V is TRBV15; D ambiguous. The CDR3 contains 12 residues. V was cut by 4 bases and J by 10 bases, with 12 bases left in between. Germline CDR1 LNHNV, CDR2 YYDKDF (reference sequence). CDR3 sequence: CATSTIRLPQYF. CDR3 nucleotides: TGTGCCACCAGCACGATCCGGCTCCCGCAGTATTTT.